Listed below are T cell receptor beta chains from one sample, sequenced in a study of cytomegalovirus exposure and HLA in healthy donors. TCRdb's copy holds only in-frame clones and misses some; the assay was immunoSEQ multiplex PCR. The sample lists 95,000 to 110,000 clones, 60% to 80% seen once, with roughly 5.9% in the top ten. The sample taken for sequencing was PBMCs. The origin of the receptors is a man aged 60-69 years in good health and CMV-seropositive. Each CDR3 is given with its conserved first and last residue. D genes are given only for firm matches. The size entry is marked missing in some rows and otherwise reads once, few, many or a size class.

clone size: once; V gene: TRBV6-5; J gene: TRBJ1-4; D gene: TRBD1; CDR3 protein: CASSPLQGGTEKLFF; CDR3 DNA: TGTGCCAGCAGTCCGTTACAGGGGGGGACAGAAAAACTGTTTTTT
clone size: NA; V gene: TRBV5-4; J gene: TRBJ2-3; D gene: TRBD2; CDR3 protein: CASSLRTSGTDTQYF; CDR3 DNA: TGTGCCAGCAGCCTACGGACTAGCGGCACAGATACGCAGTATTTT
clone size: NA; V gene: TRBV2; J gene: TRBJ1-5; D gene: NA; CDR3 protein: CASKGRGAYSNQPQHF; CDR3 DNA: TGTGCCAGCAAGGGCAGGGGAGCGTATAGCAATCAGCCCCAGCATTTT
clone size: NA; V gene: TRBV7-9; J gene: TRBJ1-2; D gene: TRBD1; CDR3 protein: CASSSRDSPNYGYTF; CDR3 DNA: TGTGCCAGCAGTTCCCGGGACAGTCCTAACTATGGCTACACCTTC
clone size: many; V gene: TRBV6-4; J gene: TRBJ2-1; D gene: TRBD1; CDR3 protein: CASAEGETGGGDEQFF; CDR3 DNA: TGTGCCAGCGCTGAGGGGGAGACAGGGGGTGGAGATGAGCAGTTCTTC
clone size: once; V gene: TRBV7-9; J gene: TRBJ1-6; D gene: NA; CDR3 protein: CASSRGPSDSPLHF; CDR3 DNA: TGTGCCAGCAGCAGGGGCCCTTCGGATTCACCCCTCCACTTT
clone size: NA; V gene: TRBV11-2; J gene: TRBJ1-5; D gene: TRBD1; CDR3 protein: CASSATGRSQPQHF; CDR3 DNA: TGTGCCAGCAGCGCGACAGGGAGGAGTCAGCCCCAGCATTTT
clone size: NA; V gene: TRBV2; J gene: TRBJ2-3; D gene: TRBD1; CDR3 protein: CASSTDREESTDTQYF; CDR3 DNA: TGTGCCAGCAGTACGGACAGGGAAGAAAGCACAGATACGCAGTATTTT
clone size: NA; V gene: TRBV12-5; J gene: TRBJ2-1; D gene: NA; CDR3 protein: CASGLGVNYNEQFF; CDR3 DNA: TGTGCTAGTGGTTTAGGGGTTAACTACAATGAGCAGTTCTTC
clone size: few; V gene: TRBV20-1; J gene: TRBJ2-7; D gene: TRBD1; CDR3 protein: CSAGTAEQYF; CDR3 DNA: TGCAGTGCTGGGACAGCCGAGCAGTACTTC
clone size: NA; V gene: TRBV5-1; J gene: TRBJ1-3; D gene: NA; CDR3 protein: CASSLDPVPSGNTIYF; CDR3 DNA: TGCGCCAGCAGCTTGGATCCGGTCCCCTCTGGAAACACCATATATTTT
clone size: many; V gene: TRBV7-3; J gene: TRBJ2-7; D gene: NA; CDR3 protein: CASSSPGLIGHEQYF; CDR3 DNA: TGTGCCAGCAGCTCACCTGGACTCATTGGCCACGAGCAGTACTTC
clone size: once; V gene: TRBV5-1; J gene: TRBJ2-7; D gene: TRBD2; CDR3 protein: CASSLVGVTSGGIYEQYF; CDR3 DNA: TGCGCCAGCAGCTTGGTGGGGGTGACTAGCGGGGGAATCTACGAGCAGTACTTC
clone size: NA; V gene: TRBV10-2; J gene: TRBJ1-5; D gene: NA; CDR3 protein: CASRKTENQPQHF; CDR3 DNA: TGCGCCAGCAGAAAGACGGAGAATCAGCCCCAGCATTTT
clone size: NA; V gene: TRBV7-2; J gene: TRBJ2-5; D gene: TRBD2; CDR3 protein: CASSPNGGGKETQYF; CDR3 DNA: TGTGCCAGCAGCCCCAACGGGGGAGGGAAAGAGACCCAGTACTTC
clone size: NA; V gene: TRBV5-4; J gene: TRBJ2-1; D gene: TRBD1; CDR3 protein: CASSPRQGGGNEQFF; CDR3 DNA: TGTGCCAGCAGCCCACGACAGGGTGGTGGCAATGAGCAGTTCTTC
clone size: once; V gene: TRBV28; J gene: TRBJ2-7; D gene: NA; CDR3 protein: CASTSSYEQYF; CDR3 DNA: TGTGCCAGCACTTCCTCCTACGAGCAGTACTTC
clone size: NA; V gene: TRBV6-4; J gene: TRBJ2-7; D gene: NA; CDR3 protein: CASLGGKGASYEQYF; CDR3 DNA: TGTGCCAGCCTCGGGGGCAAGGGGGCCTCCTACGAGCAGTACTTC
clone size: NA; V gene: TRBV7-9; J gene: TRBJ1-2; D gene: TRBD1; CDR3 protein: CASSSGQGASGYGYTF; CDR3 DNA: TGTGCCAGCAGCTCTGGACAGGGGGCCAGTGGCTATGGCTACACCTTC
clone size: NA; V gene: TRBV5-4; J gene: TRBJ2-3; D gene: NA; CDR3 protein: CASSPGDSPDTQYF; CDR3 DNA: TGTGCCAGCAGCCCGGGGGACTCGCCTGATACGCAGTATTTT
clone size: NA; V gene: TRBV5-1; J gene: TRBJ2-7; D gene: TRBD1; CDR3 protein: CASSATGGGEQYF; CDR3 DNA: TGCGCCAGCAGCGCCACAGGGGGTGGGGAGCAGTACTTC
clone size: NA; V gene: TRBV28; J gene: TRBJ2-5; D gene: NA; CDR3 protein: CASTRGGGPETQYF; CDR3 DNA: TGTGCCAGCACCCGTGGGGGGGGGCCAGAGACCCAGTACTTC
clone size: NA; V gene: TRBV19; J gene: TRBJ2-1; D gene: TRBD1; CDR3 protein: CASTSDRNTYNEQFF; CDR3 DNA: TGTGCCAGTACCTCGGACAGGAACACCTACAATGAGCAGTTCTTC
clone size: once; V gene: TRBV7-9; J gene: TRBJ2-7; D gene: TRBD2; CDR3 protein: CASRPSGGTYEQYF; CDR3 DNA: TGTGCCAGCAGGCCTAGCGGGGGGACCTACGAGCAGTACTTC
clone size: NA; V gene: TRBV7-8; J gene: TRBJ1-4; D gene: TRBD1; CDR3 protein: CASSSGTGYEKLFF; CDR3 DNA: TGTGCCAGCAGCTCCGGGACAGGTTACGAAAAACTGTTTTTT
clone size: medium-sized; V gene: TRBV29-1; J gene: TRBJ1-1; D gene: NA; CDR3 protein: CSVGTAMNTEAFF; CDR3 DNA: TGCAGCGTTGGGACAGCCATGAACACTGAAGCTTTCTTT
clone size: NA; V gene: TRBV2; J gene: TRBJ2-5; D gene: TRBD2; CDR3 protein: CASRQLAGGPETQYF; CDR3 DNA: TGTGCCAGCAGACAACTAGCGGGGGGGCCGGAGACCCAGTACTTC
clone size: NA; V gene: TRBV6-1; J gene: TRBJ1-2; D gene: TRBD1; CDR3 protein: CASSGTGGGYTF; CDR3 DNA: TGTGCCAGCAGTGGGACAGGGGGTGGCTACACCTTC
clone size: NA; V gene: TRBV7-2; J gene: TRBJ1-3; D gene: NA; CDR3 protein: CASSLVDSGNTIYF; CDR3 DNA: TGTGCCAGCAGCTTAGTAGACTCTGGAAACACCATATATTTT
clone size: NA; V gene: TRBV5-8; J gene: TRBJ1-5; D gene: TRBD1; CDR3 protein: CASSLTGGRKQPQHF; CDR3 DNA: TGTGCCAGCAGCTTGACAGGGGGGAGAAAACAGCCCCAGCATTTT
clone size: NA; V gene: TRBV19; J gene: TRBJ2-7; D gene: TRBD2; CDR3 protein: CASSSGRDPAYEQYF; CDR3 DNA: TGTGCCAGTAGCTCGGGGAGGGACCCAGCCTACGAGCAGTACTTC
clone size: NA; V gene: TRBV27; J gene: TRBJ1-2; D gene: TRBD1; CDR3 protein: CASSFTGDYGYTF; CDR3 DNA: TGTGCCAGCAGTTTTACAGGGGACTATGGCTACACCTTC
clone size: NA; V gene: TRBV19; J gene: TRBJ2-7; D gene: NA; CDR3 protein: CASSTRKAGTTYEQYF; CDR3 DNA: TGTGCCAGTAGTACCCGGAAGGCGGGCACAACCTACGAGCAGTACTTC
clone size: NA; V gene: TRBV5-1; J gene: TRBJ2-7; D gene: TRBD1; CDR3 protein: CASSLGATGSSGQYF; CDR3 DNA: TGCGCCAGCAGCTTGGGTGCGACAGGGTCGTCTGGGCAGTACTTC
clone size: NA; V gene: TRBV6-5; J gene: TRBJ2-5; D gene: NA; CDR3 protein: CASSYASVSAETQYF; CDR3 DNA: TGTGCCAGCAGTTACGCATCCGTCAGCGCCGAGACCCAGTACTTC